This entry features one TCR beta chain sequence. Its antigen is still unknown. Produced via immunoSEQ multiplex PCR; TCRdb's table is partial and in-frame only. The repertoire holds some 95,000 clones, approximately 84% seen once, with around 6% in the top ten. This sample is drawn from a study of identifying expanded T cells in peripheral blood. Study-level points and caveats: Over about two and four weeks, about 15 and 19 clones changed, versus 1.2 between replicates.

The sequencing sample was made of blood. This clonotype was sampled from a person between 18 and 69 years old in good health.

CDR3 sequence: CASSPTRTGVEKLFF. CDR3 coding DNA: TGTGCCAGCAGCCCAACAAGGACAGGGGTAGAAAAACTGTTTTTT. V gene TRBV7-2 combines with J gene TRBJ1-4; 9 nucleotides agree with TRBD1. J was trimmed by 8 bases and V by 5 bases; bases with no gene match: 9. In germline, CDR1 is SGHTA, CDR2 FQGNSA. The CDR3 length is 15 residues.